The rows below give T cell receptor beta chains drawn from one sample of a study of radiation and T cells in renal cell carcinoma. Here immunoSEQ multiplex PCR was the method, and the copy in TCRdb shows in-frame clones only, minus some. This sample has some 150,000 clones, with roughly 90% found just once. Sequencing used blood, obtained from a patient whose treatment included radiotherapy and nephrectomy. Source of these receptors: a woman aged 45-59 years with renal cell carcinoma. The CDR3 runs from the conserved cysteine through the conserved F or W. D genes are given only for firm matches. Clone size is stated in some rows and not others, as once, few, many or a class when expanded.

.,.,TRBV27,TRBJ2-3,CASSLSMLTDTQYF,TGTGCCAGCAGTCTCAGTATGTTGACAGATACGCAGTATTTT
.,.,TRBV5-8,TRBJ1-2,CASTPGAGFYGYTF,TGTGCCAGCACCCCTGGGGCAGGGTTTTATGGCTACACCTTC
.,few,TRBV7-2,TRBJ1-5,CASSLNRGQPQHF,TGTGCCAGCAGCTTAAATCGGGGCCAGCCCCAGCATTTT
.,.,TRBV7-2,TRBJ1-1,CASSLVTGQRGTEAFF,TGTGCCAGCAGCTTAGTGACGGGGCAGAGGGGAACTGAAGCTTTCTTT
TRBD1,.,TRBV18,TRBJ1-2,CASSPDRDAGYTF,TGTGCCAGCTCACCAGACAGGGACGCTGGCTACACCTTC
.,.,TRBV11-2,TRBJ1-6,CASSLVPGLANSPLHF,TGTGCCAGCAGCTTAGTTCCCGGACTCGCCAATTCACCCCTCCACTTT
TRBD1,.,TRBV9,TRBJ1-2,CASSYRDSANYGYTF,TGTGCCAGCAGCTACCGGGACAGCGCTAACTATGGCTACACCTTC
.,few,TRBV7-9,TRBJ1-1,CASSLSGVTEAFF,TGTGCCAGCAGCTTATCAGGGGTCACTGAAGCTTTCTTT
.,.,TRBV18,TRBJ2-3,CASSPRVFGTDTQYF,TGTGCCAGCTCACCGAGGGTCTTCGGCACAGATACGCAGTATTTT
.,.,TRBV28,TRBJ2-7,CASSLGQTKEQYF,TGTGCCAGCAGCCTGGGACAAACTAAAGAGCAGTACTTC
.,.,TRBV5-1,TRBJ1-1,CASSLGQKNTEAFF,TGCGCCAGCAGCTTAGGACAGAAGAACACTGAAGCTTTCTTT
TRBD1,.,TRBV2,TRBJ2-7,CASTGQGYEQYF,TGTGCCAGCACCGGACAGGGCTACGAGCAGTACTTC
TRBD2,.,TRBV18,TRBJ2-5,CASSPLLAGGQETQYF,TGTGCCAGCTCACCATTACTAGCGGGGGGACAAGAGACCCAGTACTTC
.,.,TRBV18,TRBJ2-1,CASSAADNEQFF,TGTGCCAGCTCCGCGGCGGACAATGAGCAGTTCTTC
.,once,TRBV2,TRBJ2-5,CASSSGWETQYF,TGTGCCAGCAGTTCAGGGTGGGAGACCCAGTACTTC
TRBD2,.,TRBV6-4,TRBJ2-3,CASAGTSLSTDTRYF,TGTGCCAGCGCCGGGACTAGCCTGTCCACAGATACGCGGTATTTT
.,.,TRBV30,TRBJ1-2,CAWSKEGRFGYTF,TGTGCCTGGAGTAAGGAGGGGCGTTTCGGCTACACCTTC
TRBD1,.,TRBV10-3,TRBJ1-3,CAISDRGPGNTIYF,TGTGCCATCAGCGACAGGGGGCCTGGAAACACCATATATTTT
.,.,TRBV9,TRBJ2-2,CASSVDAPTGELFF,TGTGCCAGCAGCGTAGACGCTCCCACCGGGGAGCTGTTTTTT
.,.,TRBV9,TRBJ2-3,CASSGGALDTQYF,TGTGCCAGCAGTGGGGGGGCTCTAGATACGCAGTATTTT
.,.,TRBV5-6,TRBJ1-1,CASSAAGYGLEAEAFF,TGTGCCAGCAGCGCGGCAGGGTATGGGCTAGAAGCTGAAGCTTTCTTT
TRBD1,.,TRBV7-2,TRBJ1-3,CASSFDRVNTIYF,TGTGCCAGCAGCTTCGACAGGGTGAACACCATATATTTT
.,few,TRBV29-1,TRBJ1-6,CSVGGSYNSPLHF,TGCAGCGTGGGGGGGTCCTATAATTCACCCCTCCACTTT
TRBD1,.,TRBV5-5,TRBJ1-6,CASSLGQGGNSPLHF,TGTGCCAGCAGCTTGGGTCAGGGGGGCAATTCACCCCTCCACTTT
TRBD1,.,TRBV30,TRBJ2-5,CAWSVGAAGGQETQYF,TGTGCCTGGAGTGTCGGAGCGGCAGGGGGCCAAGAGACCCAGTACTTC
.,.,TRBV19,TRBJ2-1,CASSPRTYSSYNEQFF,TGTGCCAGTAGTCCCCGGACATACAGCTCCTACAATGAGCAGTTCTTC
TRBD2,.,TRBV6-5,TRBJ2-7,CASSYMGTSGAYEQYF,TGTGCCAGCAGCTACATGGGGACTAGCGGGGCCTACGAGCAGTACTTC
.,.,TRBV9,TRBJ1-1,CASSPQERGMATEAFF,TGTGCCAGCAGCCCCCAGGAGAGGGGGATGGCCACTGAAGCTTTCTTT
.,once,TRBV10-3,TRBJ1-1,CAISEGQTEAFF,TGTGCCATCAGTGAGGGGCAGACTGAAGCTTTCTTT
.,.,TRBV6-6,TRBJ1-2,CATLRTGANYGYTF,TGTGCCACCCTGAGGACGGGGGCTAACTATGGCTACACCTTC
TRBD2,once,TRBV4-1,TRBJ2-5,CASSQVLSGGRAAQYF,TGCGCCAGCAGCCAAGTACTTAGCGGGGGCCGCGCGGCCCAGTACTTC
TRBD1,.,TRBV29-1,TRBJ1-4,CSVTTGGRNPNEKLFF,TGCAGCGTTACGACAGGGGGCAGAAATCCTAATGAAAAACTGTTTTTT
TRBD1,.,TRBV5-4,TRBJ2-2,CASSGTGYTGELFF,TGTGCCAGCAGCGGGACAGGGTATACCGGGGAGCTGTTTTTT
TRBD1,once,TRBV18,TRBJ1-2,CASSPRTGNYGYTF,TGTGCCAGCTCACCGAGGACAGGGAACTATGGCTACACCTTC
.,few,TRBV5-1,TRBJ2-1,CASRYDNGQQFF,TGCGCCAGCAGATACGACAATGGGCAGCAGTTCTTC
TRBD1,.,TRBV2,TRBJ1-3,CASSETRTGGNTIYF,TGTGCCAGCAGTGAAACAAGGACAGGCGGAAACACCATATATTTT
.,.,TRBV5-8,TRBJ1-1,CASSLAGNTEAFF,TGTGCCAGCAGCTTGGCAGGGAACACTGAAGCTTTCTTT
TRBD1,once,TRBV19,TRBJ2-1,CASSVTGEAGDEQFF,TGTGCCAGTAGTGTGACAGGGGAGGCGGGCGATGAGCAGTTCTTC
.,once,TRBV14,TRBJ2-5,CASSLKGFQETQYF,TGTGCCAGCAGCCTAAAAGGGTTCCAAGAGACCCAGTACTTC
TRBD1,.,TRBV7-8,TRBJ1-5,CASSLGSQGRNQPQHF,TGTGCCAGCAGCTTAGGGTCACAGGGGCGGAATCAGCCCCAGCATTTT
.,.,TRBV18,TRBJ2-5,CASSPLVVAEGTQYF,TGTGCCAGCTCACCCCTAGTGGTGGCCGAGGGGACCCAGTACTTC
TRBD2,.,TRBV5-1,TRBJ2-2,CASSLRPSGGADTGELFF,TGCGCCAGCAGCTTGAGGCCTAGCGGGGGGGCCGACACCGGGGAGCTGTTTTTT
.,.,TRBV7-9,TRBJ1-2,CASSLRLNYGYTF,TGTGCCAGCAGCTTGAGGTTGAACTATGGCTACACCTTC
TRBD1,.,TRBV13,TRBJ1-6,CASSLDRGNTSPLHF,TGTGCCAGCAGCTTAGACAGGGGGAATACTTCACCCCTCCACTTT
.,.,TRBV25-1,TRBJ2-7,CASSDGNSYEQYF,TGTGCCAGCAGTGACGGAAACTCCTACGAGCAGTACTTC
.,.,TRBV25-1,TRBJ1-1,CASRKAIEGAEAFF,TGTGCCAGCAGAAAAGCGATCGAGGGGGCTGAAGCTTTCTTT
TRBD1,.,TRBV7-8,TRBJ1-4,CASSLSYLTGADEKLFF,TGTGCCAGCAGCTTATCCTACCTGACAGGGGCGGATGAAAAACTGTTTTTT
.,.,TRBV7-9,TRBJ1-2,CASSLAGVIPYGYTF,TGTGCCAGCAGCTTAGCGGGGGTTATACCCTATGGCTACACCTTC
TRBD1,.,TRBV7-9,TRBJ1-2,CASSSTGGMYGYTF,TGTGCCAGCAGCTCAACAGGGGGGATGTACGGCTACACCTTC
.,.,TRBV29-1,TRBJ2-5,CSVYPQAGETQYF,TGCAGCGTATATCCACAGGCCGGTGAGACCCAGTACTTC
.,.,TRBV4-1,TRBJ1-2,CASSQDTSVGYTF,TGCGCCAGCAGCCAAGACACGTCCGTGGGCTACACCTTC
TRBD2,.,TRBV7-9,TRBJ2-3,CASSLLAGSTDTQYF,TGTGCCAGCAGCTTATTAGCGGGAAGCACAGATACGCAGTATTTT
.,.,TRBV7-9,TRBJ2-3,CASSLGGSGDTQYF,TGTGCCAGCAGCTTAGGTGGTAGCGGAGATACGCAGTATTTT
TRBD1,.,TRBV2,TRBJ2-2,CASKPLDRILTGELFF,TGTGCCAGCAAGCCCCTGGACAGGATCCTCACCGGGGAGCTGTTTTTT